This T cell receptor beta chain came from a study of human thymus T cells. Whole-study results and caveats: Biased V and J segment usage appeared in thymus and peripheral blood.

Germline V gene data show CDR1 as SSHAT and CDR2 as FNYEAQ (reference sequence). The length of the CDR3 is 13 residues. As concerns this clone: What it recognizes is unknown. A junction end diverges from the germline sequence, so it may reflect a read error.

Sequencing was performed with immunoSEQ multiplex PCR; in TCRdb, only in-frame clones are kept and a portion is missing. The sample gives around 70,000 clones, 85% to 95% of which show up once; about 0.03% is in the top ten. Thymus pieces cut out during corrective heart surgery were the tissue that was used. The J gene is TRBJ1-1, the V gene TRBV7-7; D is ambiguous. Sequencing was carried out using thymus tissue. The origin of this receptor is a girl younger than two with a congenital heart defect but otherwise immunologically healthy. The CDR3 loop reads CASRPAGYTEAFF. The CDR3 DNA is TGTGCTAGCAGACCCGCAGGATACACTGAAGCTTTCTTT.